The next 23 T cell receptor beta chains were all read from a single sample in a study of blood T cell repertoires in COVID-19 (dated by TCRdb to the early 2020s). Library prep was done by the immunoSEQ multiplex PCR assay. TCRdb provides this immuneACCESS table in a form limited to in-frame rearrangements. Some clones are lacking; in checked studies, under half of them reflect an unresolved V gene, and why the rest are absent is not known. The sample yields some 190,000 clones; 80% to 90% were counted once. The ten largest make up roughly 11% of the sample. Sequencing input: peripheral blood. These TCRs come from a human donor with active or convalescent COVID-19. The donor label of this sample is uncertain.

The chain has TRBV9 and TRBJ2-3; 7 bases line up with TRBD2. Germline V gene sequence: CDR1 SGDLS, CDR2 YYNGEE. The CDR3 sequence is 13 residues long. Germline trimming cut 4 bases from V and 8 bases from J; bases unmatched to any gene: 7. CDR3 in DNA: TGTGCCAGCAGCCCCCCGAGGGAGGGTACGCAGTATTTT. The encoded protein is CASSPPREGTQYF.

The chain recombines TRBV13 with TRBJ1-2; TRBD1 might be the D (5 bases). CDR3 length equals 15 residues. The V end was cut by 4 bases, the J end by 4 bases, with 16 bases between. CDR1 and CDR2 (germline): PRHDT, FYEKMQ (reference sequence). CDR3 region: CASSSYSGQGYGYTF. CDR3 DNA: TGTGCCAGCAGCTCGTACTCTGGACAAGGCTATGGCTACACCTTC.

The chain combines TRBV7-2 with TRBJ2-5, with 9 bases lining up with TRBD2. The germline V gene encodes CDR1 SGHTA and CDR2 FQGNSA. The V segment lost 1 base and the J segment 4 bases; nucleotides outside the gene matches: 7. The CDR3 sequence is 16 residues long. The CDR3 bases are TGTGCCAGCAGCTTAGGGCTAGCGGGAACAGGAGAGACCCAGTACTTC. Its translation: CASSLGLAGTGETQYF.

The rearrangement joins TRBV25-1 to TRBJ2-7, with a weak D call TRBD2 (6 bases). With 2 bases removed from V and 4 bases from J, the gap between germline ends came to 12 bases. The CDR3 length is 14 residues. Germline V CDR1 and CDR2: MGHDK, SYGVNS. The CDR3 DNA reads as TGTGCCAGCAGTGAAGGGAGGTCGGTGTACGAGCAGTACTTC. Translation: CASSEGRSVYEQYF.

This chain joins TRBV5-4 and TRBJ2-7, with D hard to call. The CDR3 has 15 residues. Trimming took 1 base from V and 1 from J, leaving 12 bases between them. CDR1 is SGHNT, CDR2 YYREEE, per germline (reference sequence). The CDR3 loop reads CASSLMIAASYEQYF. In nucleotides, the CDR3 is TGTGCCAGCAGCTTGATGATCGCTGCGTCCTACGAGCAGTACTTC.

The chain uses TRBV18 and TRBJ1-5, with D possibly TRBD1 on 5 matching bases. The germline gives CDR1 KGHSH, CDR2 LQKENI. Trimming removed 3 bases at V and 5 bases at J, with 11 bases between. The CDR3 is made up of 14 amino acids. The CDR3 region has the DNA TGTGCCAGCTCACCGAGGGGAGGAGATCAGCCCCAGCATTTT. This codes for CASSPRGGDQPQHF.

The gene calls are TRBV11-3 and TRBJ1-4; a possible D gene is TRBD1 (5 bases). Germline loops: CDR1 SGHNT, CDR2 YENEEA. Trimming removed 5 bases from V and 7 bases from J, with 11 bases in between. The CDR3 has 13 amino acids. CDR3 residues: CASSRSGFEKLFF. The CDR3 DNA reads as TGTGCCAGCAGCCGATCAGGGTTTGAAAAACTGTTTTTT.

Here the CDR3 reads CASSVDQPQHF. DNA of the CDR3: TGTGCCAGCAGCGTAGATCAGCCCCAGCATTTT. The rearrangement links TRBV6-5 to TRBJ1-5; D unclear. The V end lost 6 bases, the J end lost 5 bases, and 5 bases lay between the germline ends. Germline values: CDR1 MNHEY, CDR2 SVGAGI. The CDR3 covers 11 residues.

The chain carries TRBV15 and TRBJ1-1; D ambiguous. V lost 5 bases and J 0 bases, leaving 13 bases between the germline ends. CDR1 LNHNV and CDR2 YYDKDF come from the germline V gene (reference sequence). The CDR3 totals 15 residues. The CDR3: CATSGRVGLNTEAFF. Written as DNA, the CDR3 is TGTGCCACCAGCGGGCGGGTTGGGTTGAACACTGAAGCTTTCTTT.

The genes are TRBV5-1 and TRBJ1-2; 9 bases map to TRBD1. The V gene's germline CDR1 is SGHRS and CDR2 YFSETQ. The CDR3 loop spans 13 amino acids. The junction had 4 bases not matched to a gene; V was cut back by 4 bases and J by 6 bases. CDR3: CASSATGGNGYTF. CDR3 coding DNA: TGCGCCAGCAGCGCTACAGGGGGCAATGGCTACACCTTC. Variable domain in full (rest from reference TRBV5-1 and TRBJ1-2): KAGVTQTPRYLIKTRGQQVTLSCSPISGHRSVSWYQQTPGQGLQFLFEYFSETQRNKGNFPGRFSGRQFSNSRSEMNVSTLELGDSALYLCASSATGGNGYTFGSGTRLTVV.

The CDR3 DNA sequence: TGTGCCAGCAGCACCGGACTAGCGGGAGGAACCCAAGAGACCCAGTACTTC. It yields the protein CASSTGLAGGTQETQYF. The chain links TRBV5-4 to TRBJ2-5; 14 nucleotides line up with TRBD2. The V gene's germline CDR1 is SGHNT and CDR2 YYREEE (reference sequence). V was clipped by 4 bases and J by 1 base; unmatched bases: 6. This CDR3 has 17 residues.

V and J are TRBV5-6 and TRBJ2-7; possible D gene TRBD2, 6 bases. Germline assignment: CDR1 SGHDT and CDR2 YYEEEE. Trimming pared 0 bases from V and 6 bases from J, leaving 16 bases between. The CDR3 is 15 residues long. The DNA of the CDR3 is TGTGCCAGCAGCTTGGTAGGGACCGGAGGGGCCGAGCAGTACTTC. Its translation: CASSLVGTGGAEQYF.

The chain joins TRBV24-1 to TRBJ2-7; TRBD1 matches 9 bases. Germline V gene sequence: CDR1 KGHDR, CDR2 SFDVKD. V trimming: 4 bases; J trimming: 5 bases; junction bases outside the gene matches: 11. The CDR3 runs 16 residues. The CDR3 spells CATSDTQGTGHNEQYF. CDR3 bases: TGTGCCACCAGTGACACGCAGGGGACAGGGCATAACGAGCAGTACTTC.

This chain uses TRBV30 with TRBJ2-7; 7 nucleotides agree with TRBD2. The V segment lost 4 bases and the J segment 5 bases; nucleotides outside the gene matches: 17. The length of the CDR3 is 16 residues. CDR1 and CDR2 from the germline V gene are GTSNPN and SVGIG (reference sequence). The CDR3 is CAWTVSGWSIGNEQYF. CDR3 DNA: TGTGCCTGGACTGTTAGCGGGTGGAGTATCGGAAACGAGCAGTACTTC.

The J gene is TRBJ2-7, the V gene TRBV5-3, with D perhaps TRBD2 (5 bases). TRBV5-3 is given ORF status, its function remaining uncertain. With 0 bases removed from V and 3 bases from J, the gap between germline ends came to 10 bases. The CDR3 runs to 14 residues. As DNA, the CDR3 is TGTGCCAGAAGCTTGGGACTACCCATCTACGAGCAGTACTTC. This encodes CARSLGLPIYEQYF.

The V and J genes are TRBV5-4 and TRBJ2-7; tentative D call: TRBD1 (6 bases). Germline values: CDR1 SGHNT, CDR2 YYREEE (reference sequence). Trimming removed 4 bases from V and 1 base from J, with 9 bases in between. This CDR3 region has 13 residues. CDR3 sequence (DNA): TGTGCCAGCAGCCGGACAGAGTCCTACGAGCAGTACTTC. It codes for CASSRTESYEQYF.

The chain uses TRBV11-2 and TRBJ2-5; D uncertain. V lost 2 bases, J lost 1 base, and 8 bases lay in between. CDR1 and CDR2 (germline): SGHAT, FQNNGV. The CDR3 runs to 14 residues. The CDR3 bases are TGTGCCAGCAGCTTATACGCTAGCCAAGAGACCCAGTACTTC. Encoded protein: CASSLYASQETQYF.

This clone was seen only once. The CDR3 region has the DNA TGTGCCAGCTCATTTGACAGGGTCACTGAAGCTTTCTTT. Protein: CASSFDRVTEAFF. The rearrangement uses TRBV18 and TRBJ1-1; 7 positions agree with TRBD1. Looked up from germline, CDR1 is KGHSH and CDR2 is LQKENI. Losses at the gene ends were 5 bases for V and 4 bases for J; bases not matched to a gene: 4. The CDR3 covers 13 residues.

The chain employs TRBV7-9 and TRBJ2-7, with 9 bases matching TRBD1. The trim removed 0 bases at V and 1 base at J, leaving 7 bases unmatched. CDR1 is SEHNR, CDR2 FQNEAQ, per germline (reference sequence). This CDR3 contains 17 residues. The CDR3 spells CASSLAGTGGKSYEQYF. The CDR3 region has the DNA TGTGCCAGCAGCTTAGCGGGAACAGGGGGCAAGTCCTACGAGCAGTACTTC.

Here the CDR3 DNA reads TGTGCCAGCAGCCATTTGGGTACAAAAGGGACAGGAAATCAGCCCCAGCATTTT. Its protein is CASSHLGTKGTGNQPQHF. The V gene is TRBV28, the J gene TRBJ1-5; 8 bases align to TRBD1. Unmatched junction bases numbered 17, after V lost 6 bases and J lost 4 bases. The CDR3 loop spans 18 amino acids. The germline gives CDR1 MDHEN, CDR2 SYDVKM.

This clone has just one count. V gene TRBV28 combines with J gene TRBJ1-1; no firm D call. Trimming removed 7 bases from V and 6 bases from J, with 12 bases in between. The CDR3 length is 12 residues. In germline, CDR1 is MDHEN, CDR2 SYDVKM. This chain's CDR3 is CASTGGRAEAFF. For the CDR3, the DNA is TGTGCCAGCACTGGCGGGAGGGCTGAAGCTTTCTTT.

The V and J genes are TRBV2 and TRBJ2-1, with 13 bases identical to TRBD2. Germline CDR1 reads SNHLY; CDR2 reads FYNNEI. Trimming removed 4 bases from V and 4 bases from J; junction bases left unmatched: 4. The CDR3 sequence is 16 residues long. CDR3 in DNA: TGTGCCAGCAGTGTAGGGACTAGCGGGAAATACAATGAGCAGTTCTTC. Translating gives CASSVGTSGKYNEQFF. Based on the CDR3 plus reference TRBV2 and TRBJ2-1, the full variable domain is EPEVTQTPSHQVTQMGQEVILRCVPISNHLYFYWYRQILGQKVEFLVSFYNNEISEKSEIFDDQFSVERPDGSNFTLKIRSTKLEDSAMYFCASSVGTSGKYNEQFFGPGTRLTVL.

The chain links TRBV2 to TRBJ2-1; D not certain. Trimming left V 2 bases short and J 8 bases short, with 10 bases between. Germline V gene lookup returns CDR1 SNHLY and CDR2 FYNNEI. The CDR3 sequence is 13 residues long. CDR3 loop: CASSEKPAHEQFF. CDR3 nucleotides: TGTGCCAGCAGTGAAAAGCCAGCGCATGAGCAGTTCTTC.